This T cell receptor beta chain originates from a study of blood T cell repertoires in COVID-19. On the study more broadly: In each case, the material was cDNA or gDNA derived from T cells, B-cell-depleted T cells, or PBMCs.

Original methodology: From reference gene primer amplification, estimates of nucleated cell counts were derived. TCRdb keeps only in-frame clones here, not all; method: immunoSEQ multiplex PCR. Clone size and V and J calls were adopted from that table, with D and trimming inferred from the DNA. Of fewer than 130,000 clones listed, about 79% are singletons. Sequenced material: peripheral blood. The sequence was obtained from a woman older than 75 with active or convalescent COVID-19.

The CDR3 loop is CASSQSGSSYNEQFF. The CDR3 DNA reads as TGTGCCAGCAGCCAAAGCGGGAGCTCCTACAATGAGCAGTTCTTC. The V and J genes are TRBV9 and TRBJ2-1, with 8 bases lining up with TRBD2. J gave up 0 bases and V 4 bases, and 3 bases lay outside the gene matches. Per germline, CDR1 SGDLS and CDR2 YYNGEE. This CDR3 is built from 15 residues. The whole variable domain, filled in from reference TRBV9 and TRBJ2-1, reads DSGVTQTPKHLITATGQRVTLRCSPRSGDLSVYWYQQSLDQGLQFLIQYYNGEERAKGNILERFSAQQFPDLHSELNLSSLELGDSALYFCASSQSGSSYNEQFFGPGTRLTVL.